This T cell receptor (beta chain) was retrieved from a study of cytomegalovirus exposure and HLA in healthy donors. Looking at the study overall: In an earlier analysis, approximately 120 million unique TCR beta sequences were found from about 190 million T cells. Study outcomes and limitations: In an earlier analysis, productive rearrangement rates for most beta V segments clustered near 87% or 30%.

The CDR3 loop spans 14 amino acids. From germline, CDR1 is SGDLS and CDR2 YYNGEE. The ends were cut back, 0 bases at V and 1 base at J, with 7 bases in the middle. Regarding donors, all were healthy bone marrow donors. This clone was picked up a small number of times. Its antigen remains unknown. In the PCR, 60 Vbeta and 13 Jbeta primers were used. Assay: immunoSEQ multiplex PCR; the TCRdb copy retains only in-frame clones and omits some. Among 150,000 to 200,000 clones, over 70% were seen once, and the ten largest hold about 4.3%. The sequence was collected from a young man in good health and CMV-seronegative. Sample: PBMCs. The J gene is TRBJ1-1, the V gene TRBV9; weak D call: TRBD1 (5 bases). The CDR3 protein is CASSVDRRNTEAFF. The CDR3 DNA reads TGTGCCAGCAGCGTAGACAGGCGGAACACTGAAGCTTTCTTT.